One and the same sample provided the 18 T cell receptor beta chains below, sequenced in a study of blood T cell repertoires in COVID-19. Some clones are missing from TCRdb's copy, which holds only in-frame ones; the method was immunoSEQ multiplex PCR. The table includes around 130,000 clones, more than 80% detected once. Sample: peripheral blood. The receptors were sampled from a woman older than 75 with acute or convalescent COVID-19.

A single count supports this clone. The CDR3 sequence is CASSLMFGQPNTEAFF. The CDR3 bases are TGTGCCAGCAGCTTGATGTTTGGACAGCCGAACACTGAAGCTTTCTTT. The chain recombines TRBV5-5 with TRBJ1-1; weak D call: TRBD1 (6 bases). Trimming removed 1 base at V and 1 base at J, with 14 bases between. CDR1 is SGHKS and CDR2 is YYEKEE in the germline V gene (reference sequence). CDR3 length: 16 amino acids.

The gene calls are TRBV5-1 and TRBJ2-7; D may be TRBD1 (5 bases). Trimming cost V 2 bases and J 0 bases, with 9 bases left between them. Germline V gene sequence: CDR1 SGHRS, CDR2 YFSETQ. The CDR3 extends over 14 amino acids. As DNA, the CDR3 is TGCGCCAGCAGCTTAAGACAGACCTCCTACGAGCAGTACTTC. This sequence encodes CASSLRQTSYEQYF.

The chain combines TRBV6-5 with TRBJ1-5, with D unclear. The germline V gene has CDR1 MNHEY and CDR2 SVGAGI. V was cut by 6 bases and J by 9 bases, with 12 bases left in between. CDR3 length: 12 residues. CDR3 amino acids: CASSGGVWPQHF. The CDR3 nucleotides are TGTGCCAGCAGCGGTGGAGTTTGGCCCCAGCATTTT.

Here the CDR3 DNA reads TGTGCCAGTAGTATAGATCCTTTTTCAGTTAACACTGAAGCTTTCTTT. Translated: CASSIDPFSVNTEAFF. The chain uses TRBV19 and TRBJ1-1; unclear D gene. The CDR3 totals 16 residues. CDR1 is LNHDA and CDR2 is SQIVND in the germline V gene (reference sequence). V lost 0 bases to trimming and J lost 2 bases, with 13 bases between them.

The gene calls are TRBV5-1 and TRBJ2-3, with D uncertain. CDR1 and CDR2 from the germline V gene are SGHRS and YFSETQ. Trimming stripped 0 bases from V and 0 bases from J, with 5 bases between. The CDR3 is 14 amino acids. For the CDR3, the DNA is TGCGCCAGCAGCTTGGCCACTAGCACAGATACGCAGTATTTT. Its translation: CASSLATSTDTQYF.

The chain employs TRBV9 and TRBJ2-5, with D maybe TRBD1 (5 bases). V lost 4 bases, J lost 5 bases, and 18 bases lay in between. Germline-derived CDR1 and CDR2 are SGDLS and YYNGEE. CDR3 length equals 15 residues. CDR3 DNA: TGTGCCAGCAGCCCCCGGTTATCCCCAGGGGAGACCCAGTACTTC. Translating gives CASSPRLSPGETQYF.

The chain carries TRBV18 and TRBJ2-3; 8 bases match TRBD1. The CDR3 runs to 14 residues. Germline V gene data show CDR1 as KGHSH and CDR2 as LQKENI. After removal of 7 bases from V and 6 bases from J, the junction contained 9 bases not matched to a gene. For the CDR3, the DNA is TGTGCCAGCTTGGACAGGGCCTCTGGGGATACGCAGTATTTT. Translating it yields CASLDRASGDTQYF.

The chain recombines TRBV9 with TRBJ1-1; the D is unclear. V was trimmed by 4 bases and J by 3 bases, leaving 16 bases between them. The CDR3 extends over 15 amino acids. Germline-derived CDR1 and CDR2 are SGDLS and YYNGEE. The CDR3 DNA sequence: TGTGCCAGCAGCCCCTTCGGAGGAAGTGACACTGAAGCTTTCTTT. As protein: CASSPFGGSDTEAFF.

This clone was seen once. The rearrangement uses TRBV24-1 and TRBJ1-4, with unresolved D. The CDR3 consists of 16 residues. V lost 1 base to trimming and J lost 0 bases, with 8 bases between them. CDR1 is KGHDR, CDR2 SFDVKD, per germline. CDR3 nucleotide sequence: TGTGCCACCAGTGATTTTGGCGGAACAACTAATGAAAAACTGTTTTTT. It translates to CATSDFGGTTNEKLFF.

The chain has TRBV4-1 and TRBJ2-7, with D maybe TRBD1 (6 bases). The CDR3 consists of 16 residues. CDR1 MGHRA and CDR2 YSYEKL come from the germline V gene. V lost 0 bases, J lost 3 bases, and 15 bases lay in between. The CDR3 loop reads CASSQDQQGIIYEQYF. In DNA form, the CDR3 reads TGCGCCAGCAGCCAAGATCAGCAGGGGATCATCTACGAGCAGTACTTC.

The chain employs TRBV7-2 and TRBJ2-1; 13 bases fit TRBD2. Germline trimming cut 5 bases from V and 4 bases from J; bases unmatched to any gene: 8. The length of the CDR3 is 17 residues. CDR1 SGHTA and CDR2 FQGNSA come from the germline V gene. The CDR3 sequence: CASSVRTSGGLYNEQFF. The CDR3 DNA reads TGTGCCAGCAGCGTAAGGACTAGCGGGGGCCTATACAATGAGCAGTTCTTC.

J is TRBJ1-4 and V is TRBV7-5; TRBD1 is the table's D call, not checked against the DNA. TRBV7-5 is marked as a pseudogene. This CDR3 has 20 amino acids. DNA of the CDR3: TGTGCCAGAAGCTGTTTCCTACGACAGGGACCTTATGCAACTAATGAAAAACTGTTTTTT. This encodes CARSCFLRQGPYATNEKLFF.

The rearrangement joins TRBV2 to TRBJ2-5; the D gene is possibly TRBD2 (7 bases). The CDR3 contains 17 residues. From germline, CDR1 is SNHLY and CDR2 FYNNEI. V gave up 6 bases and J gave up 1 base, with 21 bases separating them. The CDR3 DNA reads TGTGCCAGCAGCTGGGCATTGGGGGGGCCCCCCCAAGAGACCCAGTACTTC. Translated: CASSWALGGPPQETQYF.

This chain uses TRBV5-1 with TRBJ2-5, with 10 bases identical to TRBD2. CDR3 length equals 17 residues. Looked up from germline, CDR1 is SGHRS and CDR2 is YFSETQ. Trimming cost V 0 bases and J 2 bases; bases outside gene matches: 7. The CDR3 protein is CASSLAGSSGGQETQYF. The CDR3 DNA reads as TGCGCCAGCAGCTTGGCCGGCTCTAGCGGGGGACAAGAGACCCAGTACTTC.

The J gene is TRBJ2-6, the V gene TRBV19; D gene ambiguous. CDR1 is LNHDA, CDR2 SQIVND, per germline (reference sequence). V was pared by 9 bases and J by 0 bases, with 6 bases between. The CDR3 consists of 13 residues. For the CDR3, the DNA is TGTGCCAGCAAATTCTCTGGGGCCAACGTCCTGACTTTC. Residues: CASKFSGANVLTF.

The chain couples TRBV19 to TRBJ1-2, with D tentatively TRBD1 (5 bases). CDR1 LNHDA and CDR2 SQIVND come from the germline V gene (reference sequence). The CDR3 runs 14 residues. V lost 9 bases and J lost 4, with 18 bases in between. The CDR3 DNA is TGTGCCAGCAGACCCGGGACTGCAGGCTATGGCTACACCTTC. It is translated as CASRPGTAGYGYTF.

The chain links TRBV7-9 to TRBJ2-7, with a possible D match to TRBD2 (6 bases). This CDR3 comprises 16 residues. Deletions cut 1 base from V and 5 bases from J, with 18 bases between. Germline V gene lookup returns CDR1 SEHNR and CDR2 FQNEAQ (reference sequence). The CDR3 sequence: CASSLDGGTARNEQYF. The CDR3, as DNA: TGTGCCAGCAGCTTAGATGGGGGGACGGCTCGGAACGAGCAGTACTTC.

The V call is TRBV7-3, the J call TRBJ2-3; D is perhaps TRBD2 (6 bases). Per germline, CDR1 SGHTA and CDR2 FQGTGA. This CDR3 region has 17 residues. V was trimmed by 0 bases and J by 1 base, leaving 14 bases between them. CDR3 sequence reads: CASSLTVRRGGTDTQYF. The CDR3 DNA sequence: TGTGCCAGCAGCTTAACGGTCCGGAGGGGAGGCACAGATACGCAGTATTTT.